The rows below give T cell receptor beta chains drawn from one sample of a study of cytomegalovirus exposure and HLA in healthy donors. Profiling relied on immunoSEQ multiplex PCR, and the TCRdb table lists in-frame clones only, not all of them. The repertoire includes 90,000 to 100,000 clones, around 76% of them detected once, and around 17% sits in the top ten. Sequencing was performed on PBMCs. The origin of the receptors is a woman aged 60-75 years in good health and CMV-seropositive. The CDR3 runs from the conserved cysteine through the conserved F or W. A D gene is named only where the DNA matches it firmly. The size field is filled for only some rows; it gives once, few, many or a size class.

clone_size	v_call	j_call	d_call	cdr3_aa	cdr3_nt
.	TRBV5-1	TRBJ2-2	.	CASSLRQVDTGELFF	TGCGCCAGCAGCTTAAGACAGGTCGACACCGGGGAGCTGTTTTTT
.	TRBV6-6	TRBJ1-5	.	CASSLDSVNQPQHF	TGTGCCAGCAGTCTGGACAGTGTCAATCAGCCCCAGCATTTT
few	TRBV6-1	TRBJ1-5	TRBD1	CASSDSDRGRGNQPQHF	TGTGCCAGCAGTGATTCGGACAGGGGGCGAGGCAATCAGCCCCAGCATTTT
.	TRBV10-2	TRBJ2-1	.	CASSEPRRSYNEQFF	TGCGCCAGCAGCGAGCCCCGGAGGTCCTACAATGAGCAGTTCTTC
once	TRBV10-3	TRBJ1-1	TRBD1	CAIKKDRENTEAFF	TGTGCCATCAAGAAGGACAGGGAGAACACTGAAGCTTTCTTT
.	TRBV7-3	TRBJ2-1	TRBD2	CASSLYSGTNNEQFF	TGTGCCAGCAGCCTTTATAGCGGGACGAACAATGAGCAGTTCTTC
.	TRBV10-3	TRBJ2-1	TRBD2	CAISGASGATYNEQFF	TGTGCCATCAGTGGGGCTAGCGGGGCTACCTACAATGAGCAGTTCTTC
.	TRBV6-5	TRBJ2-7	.	CASSYFPGVGYEQYF	TGTGCCAGCAGTTACTTTCCAGGGGTAGGGTACGAGCAGTACTTC
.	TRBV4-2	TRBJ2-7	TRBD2	CASSQDRGTSGSYEQYF	TGTGCCAGCAGCCAAGATAGGGGGACTAGCGGGAGTTACGAGCAGTACTTC
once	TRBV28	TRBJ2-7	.	CASSLSDYEQYF	TGTGCCAGCAGTTTGTCAGACTACGAGCAGTACTTC
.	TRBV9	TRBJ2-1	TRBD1	CASSVAAGTGSNEQFF	TGTGCCAGCAGCGTTGCCGCCGGGACAGGGAGCAATGAGCAGTTCTTC
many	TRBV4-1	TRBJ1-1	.	CASSPREGNTEAFF	TGCGCCAGCAGCCCTAGAGAAGGGAACACTGAAGCTTTCTTT
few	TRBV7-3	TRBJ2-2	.	CASRSDYYTGELFF	TGTGCCAGCAGATCGGACTATTACACCGGGGAGCTGTTTTTT
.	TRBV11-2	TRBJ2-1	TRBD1	CASSWTGGEQFF	TGTGCCAGCAGCTGGACAGGGGGCGAGCAGTTCTTC
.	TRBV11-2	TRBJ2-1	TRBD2	CASSARLAGVAYNEQFF	TGTGCCAGCAGCGCCCGACTAGCGGGAGTGGCCTACAATGAGCAGTTCTTC
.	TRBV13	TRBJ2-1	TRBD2	CASSLDSAGLWNEQFF	TGTGCCAGCAGCTTAGATTCAGCGGGGCTTTGGAATGAGCAGTTCTTC
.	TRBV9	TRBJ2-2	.	CASSPRRGTGELFF	TGTGCCAGCAGCCCACGACGGGGGACCGGGGAGCTGTTTTTT